This record looks at one TCR beta chain sequence and its context. Antigen unknown. V shed 2 bases and J shed 8 bases, with 9 bases lying between them. From germline, CDR1 is MNHEY and CDR2 SVGAGI. The CDR3 contains 12 residues. This sample is drawn from a study of T cells after yellow fever vaccination. Study background: With SMART-Seq v4 Ultra Low Input, the fractions containing low cell numbers were prepared. Study-level findings and limits: Sorted repertoires could include abundant contaminating clonotypes from bulk cells. Secondary responses were weaker yet peaked faster, day 5 versus 15.

UMIs and a universal primer site were added when TCR cDNA was made by 5'RACE template switching. TCRdb re-derived calls from the 5' RACE reads in MiXCR, one entry per CDR3 protein. This sample has some 550,000 distinct CDR3 sequences, with 15% to 20% found just once. This receptor was taken from a young man who received the YFV17D yellow fever vaccine. Source: PBMCs, taken 15 days after the yellow fever booster vaccination. The chain employs TRBV6-5 and TRBJ1-1; D ambiguous. The CDR3 sequence: CASSYPGREAFF. The CDR3 region has the DNA TGTGCCAGCAGTTACCCCGGACGCGAAGCTTTCTTT.